This passage covers 30 T cell receptor beta chains from one sample sequenced in a study of blood T cells in healthy people across ages. Sample-barcoded 5' priming and a J-beta primer mix drove a second PCR of about 6 to 12 cycles. TCRdb re-analysed the 5' RACE reads in MiXCR, keeping a single row per CDR3 protein. Counted here are around 990,000 distinct CDR3 sequences, more than 30% occurring once; the ten biggest clones make up roughly 14%. The sequencing sample was made of blood. The receptors come from a man aged 18 to 35 in good health.

This clonotype was seen a few times. The V and J genes are TRBV6-2 or TRBV6-3 and TRBJ2-3; TRBD2 matches 9 bases. The junction had 9 bases not matched to a gene; V was cut back by 6 bases and J by 5 bases. In germline, CDR1 is MNHEY, CDR2 SVGEGT. This CDR3 contains 15 residues. The CDR3 protein is CASRKGLAFRDTQYF. The DNA for the CDR3 is TGTGCCAGCAGGAAGGGACTAGCTTTTAGAGATACGCAGTATTTT.

The genes are TRBV7-6 and TRBJ2-1, with TRBD1 identical over 11 bases. The CDR3 consists of 17 residues. CDR1 is SGHVS, CDR2 FNYEAQ, per germline. J lost 4 bases, V lost 5 bases, and 10 bases had no gene match. In nucleotides, the CDR3 is TGTGCCAGCAGCCTCCGGACAGGGGGCGATGGGTACAATGAGCAGTTCTTC. It translates to CASSLRTGGDGYNEQFF.

This clonotype has a count of ten or more. The chain combines TRBV20-1 with TRBJ2-7; TRBD1 matches 7 bases. The CDR3 runs 14 residues. CDR1 DFQATT and CDR2 SNEGSKA come from the germline V gene (reference sequence). V lost 0 bases and J lost 5; bases outside the gene matches: 7. Here the CDR3 reads CSARDGRQGHEQYF. As DNA, the CDR3 is TGCAGTGCTAGAGACGGTAGACAGGGCCACGAGCAGTACTTC.

This rearrangement joins TRBV20-1 to TRBJ2-3; 9 bases line up with TRBD1. The CDR3 is 17 amino acids. After removal of 0 bases from V and 4 bases from J, the junction contained 11 bases not matched to a gene. Germline V CDR1 and CDR2: DFQATT, SNEGSKA (reference sequence). The CDR3, as DNA: TGCAGTGCTAGAGATGCGAGACAGGGGGGTGGCGCAGATACGCAGTATTTT. Its protein product is CSARDARQGGGADTQYF.

Only a few counts were recorded for this clonotype. This chain links TRBV5-4 with TRBJ2-3, with a tentative D call TRBD2 (5 bases). Germline V gene lookup returns CDR1 SGHNT and CDR2 YYREEE (reference sequence). V was shortened by 4 bases and J by 3 bases, with 9 bases between the two germline ends. The CDR3 loop spans 13 amino acids. The CDR3 reads CASSGERTDTQYF. CDR3 sequence (DNA): TGTGCCAGCAGCGGGGAGAGGACAGATACGCAGTATTTT. The full variable domain, its missing parts supplied by reference TRBV5-4 and TRBJ2-3, is ETGVTQSPTHLIKTRGQQVTLRCSSQSGHNTVSWYQQALGQGPQFIFQYYREEENGRGNFPPRFSGLQFPNYSSELNVNALELDDSALYLCASSGERTDTQYFGPGTRLTVL.

The chain couples TRBV7-3 to TRBJ2-3; D assignment may be TRBD1 or TRBD2 (6 bases each). The CDR3 is 15 amino acids. The V end was cut by 1 base, the J end by 4 bases, with 12 bases between. The germline V gene has CDR1 SGHTA and CDR2 FQGTGA. This CDR3 is CASSLRGGRSDTQYF. The CDR3 nucleotides read TGTGCCAGCAGCTTAAGAGGGGGGAGGTCAGATACGCAGTATTTT.

The V gene is TRBV6-6, the J gene TRBJ2-5, with D possibly being TRBD1 or TRBD2 (6 bases each). V gave up 4 bases and J gave up 5 bases, with 8 bases separating them. The CDR3 is 12 amino acids. The germline V gene has CDR1 MNHNY and CDR2 SVGAGI (reference sequence). This CDR3 is CASSWGAETQYF. CDR3 coding DNA: TGTGCCAGCAGTTGGGGGGCGGAGACCCAGTACTTC.

The chain carries TRBV11-2 and TRBJ2-3; the D gene is possibly TRBD1 (5 bases). The V end was cut by 2 bases, the J end by 0 bases, with 18 bases between. CDR1 and CDR2 (germline): SGHAT, FQNNGV. The CDR3 totals 18 residues. CDR3 amino acids: CASSLYPTRQGSTDTQYF. For the CDR3, the DNA is TGTGCCAGCAGCTTATATCCCACCCGGCAGGGTAGCACAGATACGCAGTATTTT. Full variable domain (missing parts from reference TRBV11-2 and TRBJ2-3): EAGVAQSPRYKIIEKRQSVAFWCNPISGHATLYWYQQILGQGPKLLIQFQNNGVVDDSQLPKDRFSAERLKGVDSTLKIQPAKLEDSAVYLCASSLYPTRQGSTDTQYFGPGTRLTVL.

The table lists this clonotype with a few counts. The chain links TRBV4-2 to TRBJ1-2, with 8 positions matching TRBD1. CDR3 length: 17 residues. In germline, CDR1 is LGHNA, CDR2 YNFKEQ. V lost 0 bases and J lost 0; bases outside the gene matches: 6. The CDR3 sequence is CASSQEGQGSPNYGYTF. DNA for the CDR3: TGTGCCAGCAGCCAAGAAGGACAGGGAAGCCCTAACTATGGCTACACCTTC.

Only a few counts were recorded for this clonotype. This sequence joins TRBV12-3 or TRBV12-4 and TRBJ2-1, with TRBD2 matching 7 bases. V was clipped by 7 bases and J by 3 bases; unmatched bases: 6. CDR3 length: 14 amino acids. The CDR3 protein is CASKSRDYYNEQFF. CDR3 in DNA: TGTGCCAGCAAGAGCCGGGACTACTACAATGAGCAGTTCTTC.

The chain joins TRBV10-3 to TRBJ2-7; D uncertain. Trimming shortened V by 4 bases and J by 1 base, and 8 bases separated the two germline ends. Germline CDR1 is ENHRY and CDR2 is SYGVKD. The CDR3 loop spans 13 amino acids. This chain's CDR3 is CAISGVGSYEQYF. As DNA, the CDR3 is TGTGCCATCAGTGGTGTCGGATCCTACGAGCAGTACTTC.

The chain is built from TRBV4-3 and TRBJ2-3; D remains unclear. V was clipped by 0 bases and J by 0 bases, with 16 bases between them. The CDR3 loop spans 18 amino acids. Germline values: CDR1 LGHNA, CDR2 YSLEER. CDR3 in amino acids: CASSQDAPVGFSTDTQYF. The CDR3 DNA reads TGCGCCAGCAGCCAAGATGCCCCGGTCGGATTCAGCACAGATACGCAGTATTTT.

The genes are TRBV7-2 and TRBJ2-1; TRBD2 is a possible D gene (5 bases). V was pared by 7 bases and J by 0 bases, with 7 bases between. The CDR3 sequence is 13 residues long. Germline loops: CDR1 SGHTA, CDR2 FQGNSA. CDR3: CASMGSSYNEQFF. In nucleotides, the CDR3 is TGTGCCAGCATGGGGAGCTCCTACAATGAGCAGTTCTTC.

This clonotype was recorded a few times. The chain uses TRBV20-1 and TRBJ2-6, with D unresolved. The V end was cut by 2 bases, the J end by 0 bases, with 11 bases between. Germline V gene lookup returns CDR1 DFQATT and CDR2 SNEGSKA (reference sequence). The length of the CDR3 is 16 residues. The CDR3 sequence is CSARHTQDSGANVLTF. CDR3 in DNA: TGCAGTGCTAGACACACCCAGGACTCTGGGGCCAACGTCCTGACTTTC.

The chain carries TRBV7-2 and TRBJ2-4, with TRBD2 matching 8 bases. In germline, CDR1 is SGHTA, CDR2 FQGNSA. The CDR3 has 19 amino acids. The J segment lost 3 bases and the V segment lost 2 bases, leaving 15 bases of the junction unmatched. Here the CDR3 reads CASSLSGGLEITVKNIQYF. In nucleotides, the CDR3 is TGTGCCAGCAGCTTATCCGGGGGACTAGAAATCACGGTCAAAAACATTCAGTACTTC.

A note on this clonotype: With a much larger clone just one base away, this may be a read error. The chain uses TRBV4-3 and TRBJ2-7; a possible D gene is TRBD2 (6 bases). There are 16 residues in the CDR3. Looked up from germline, CDR1 is LGHNA and CDR2 is YSLEER. The CDR3 DNA reads as TGCGCCAGCAGCCAAGGGGGGGTCAGTTACGACTACAAGCAGTACTTC. It translates to CASSQGGVSYDYKQYF.

This clonotype was seen more than once but under ten times. The chain couples TRBV28 to TRBJ2-3; 8 bases line up with TRBD2. V lost 1 base to trimming and J lost 2 bases; unmatched junction nucleotides: 5. The CDR3 totals 16 residues. Germline CDR1 reads MDHEN; CDR2 reads SYDVKM. CDR3 region: CASSLYGGGYTDTQYF. CDR3 coding DNA: TGTGCCAGCAGTTTATACGGGGGGGGGTACACAGATACGCAGTATTTT.

The chain uses TRBV4-1 and TRBJ1-5, with 7 bases lining up with TRBD1. Looked up from germline, CDR1 is MGHRA and CDR2 is YSYEKL. There are 15 residues in the CDR3. The trim removed 7 bases at V and 4 bases at J, leaving 10 bases unmatched. The CDR3 bases are TGCGCCAGCAACCCTCGGACAGGCTCTAATCAGCCCCAGCATTTT. Amino acids: CASNPRTGSNQPQHF.

In its sample, this clonotype was seen a few times. This sequence joins TRBV20-1 and TRBJ2-2; no firm D call. Germline values: CDR1 DFQATT, CDR2 SNEGSKA (reference sequence). The CDR3 contains 12 residues. V was trimmed by 6 bases and J by 7 bases, leaving 12 bases between them. This CDR3 reads CSAGQVGGELFF. The CDR3 DNA follows: TGCAGTGCAGGCCAGGTGGGCGGGGAGCTGTTTTTT.

The chain combines TRBV12-5 with TRBJ2-1; TRBD1 is a possible D gene (5 bases). Germline V gives CDR1 LGHNT, CDR2 FRNRAP. The length of the CDR3 is 13 residues. The V end was cut by 2 bases, the J end by 8 bases, with 10 bases between. The CDR3: CASGLWLGDEQFF. CDR3 nucleotides: TGTGCTAGTGGTTTGTGGCTAGGGGATGAGCAGTTCTTC.

V and J are TRBV25-1 and TRBJ1-1; TRBD1 agrees at 7 bases. The CDR3 consists of 15 residues. CDR1 is MGHDK and CDR2 is SYGVNS in the germline V gene. V gave up 8 bases and J gave up 3 bases; unmatched junction bases: 12. The CDR3 sequence: CASSPSWDSYTEAFF. The CDR3 DNA is TGTGCCAGCTCTCCTTCCTGGGACAGCTACACTGAAGCTTTCTTT.

The chain joins TRBV4-1 to TRBJ1-6; D call uncertain. CDR1 is MGHRA and CDR2 is YSYEKL in the germline V gene. V was shortened by 7 bases and J by 7 bases, with 17 bases between the two germline ends. The CDR3 spans 15 residues. The CDR3 loop is CASMSVQDLNSPLHF. The CDR3 bases are TGCGCCAGCATGTCGGTTCAGGATCTCAATTCACCCCTCCACTTT.

This chain connects TRBV29-1 to TRBJ1-3; D remains ambiguous. The CDR3 totals 14 residues. V lost 1 base and J 6 bases, leaving 13 bases between the germline ends. CDR1 and CDR2 from the germline V gene are SQVTM and ANQGSEA. In nucleotides, the CDR3 is TGCAGCGTTGAAGTCCGGGGTTGGGAAAACACCATATATTTT. This codes for CSVEVRGWENTIYF.

This clonotype has more than one count but fewer than ten. The chain carries TRBV29-1 and TRBJ2-1, with 8 bases fitting TRBD2. The CDR3 spans 10 residues. In germline, CDR1 is SQVTM, CDR2 ANQGSEA. Trimming removed 7 bases from V and 10 bases from J; junction bases left unmatched: 3. CDR3 region: CSARLAEQFF. CDR3 DNA sequence: TGCAGCGCACGACTAGCGGAGCAGTTCTTC.

Comment on this clonotype: A read error may produce the germline difference seen at one junction end. This chain uses TRBV12-3 or TRBV12-4 with TRBJ2-4; D remains ambiguous. The CDR3 sequence is 15 residues long. CDR3 bases: TGTACCAGCAGTTCGCCCCCCATAGCCAAAAACATTCAGTACTTC. It yields the protein CTSSSPPIAKNIQYF.

This clonotype showed up just a few times. The CDR3 spells CASSQGASREGEKLFF. The CDR3 DNA reads TGTGCCAGCAGCCAAGGTGCATCCCGTGAGGGTGAAAAACTGTTTTTT. This chain connects TRBV3-1 to TRBJ1-4; D unclear. Trimming shortened V by 1 base and J by 7 bases, and 16 bases separated the two germline ends. Germline assignment: CDR1 LGHDT and CDR2 YNNKEL (reference sequence). CDR3 size: 16 residues.

The rearrangement joins TRBV20-1 to TRBJ2-7, with D tentatively TRBD1 or TRBD2 (5 bases each). Trimming removed 3 bases at V and 6 bases at J, with 12 bases between. CDR3 length: 12 residues. Germline assignment: CDR1 DFQATT and CDR2 SNEGSKA (reference sequence). This chain's CDR3 is CSASWGMGEQYF. CDR3 coding DNA: TGCAGTGCTAGTTGGGGGATGGGCGAGCAGTACTTC.

A note on this clonotype: The junction and the germline gene differ at one end; a read error may be behind it. The chain joins TRBV4-3 to TRBJ2-1; D remains unclear. This CDR3 is 15 amino acids long. Germline V gene lookup returns CDR1 LGHNA and CDR2 YSLEER. Written as DNA, the CDR3 is TGCGCCAGCAGCCAAGGCAGAGATATCTACAATGGGCAGTTCTTC. Its protein product is CASSQGRDIYNGQFF.

The chain employs TRBV29-1 and TRBJ2-5; TRBD1 is a possible D gene (6 bases). The end of the DNA is better explained by TRBJ2-7, so the J call may be wrong. The length of the CDR3 is 11 residues. Germline values: CDR1 SQVTM, CDR2 ANQGSEA. In nucleotides, the CDR3 is TGCAGCGGAGACACAGGGTACGAGCAGTACTTC. Translation: CSGDTGYEQYF.

This clonotype was seen a handful of times. The chain is built from TRBV14 and TRBJ2-1; maybe TRBD2 (6 bases). Trimming removed 5 bases at V and 7 bases at J, with 12 bases between. Germline V gives CDR1 SGHDN, CDR2 FVKESK. The CDR3 length is 13 residues. CDR3 region: CASSNQGGNEQFF. DNA for the CDR3: TGTGCCAGCAGCAATCAGGGAGGTAATGAGCAGTTCTTC.